The T cell receptor (beta chain) under discussion was sequenced for a study of T cells in Graves' hyperthyroidism and ophthalmopathy. Germline assignment: CDR1 MDHEN and CDR2 SYDVKM. The germline V and J ends were trimmed by 4 bases and 5 bases, with 9 bases remaining between them. This CDR3 has 13 residues. Amplification of TCR beta CDR3 regions was performed using RNA transcripts as template. HTBI primers drove first-round RT-PCR of the TCR CDR3. TCRdb recomputed calls from the multiplex PCR reads with MiXCR, one row per CDR3 protein. The sample holds tens of thousands of distinct CDR3 sequences, about 49% seen once. Many counts were recorded for this clonotype.

Source material: blood. The clonotype was recovered from a woman aged 45-65 years with Graves' hyperthyroidism that later progressed to Graves' ophthalmopathy. The chain uses TRBV28 and TRBJ1-5; D possibly corresponds to TRBD1 (5 bases). CDR3 protein: CASSWDVYQPQHF. CDR3 DNA: TGTGCCAGCAGTTGGGACGTCTATCAGCCCCAGCATTTT.